This T cell receptor (beta chain) is from a study of shared clonotypes between healthy human individuals. Broader study findings: Only a few donors were included, so the genetic and exposure-history diversity represented was limited. Clonotype sharing among donors was expected to depend on sequencing depth.

Trimming pared 0 bases from V and 3 bases from J, leaving 13 bases between. The CDR3 extends over 15 amino acids. Germline-derived CDR1 and CDR2 are SGHRS and YFSETQ. The donors, healthy adults who were HIV-negative, had experienced no recent acute infections or vaccinations. Each donor was a Caucasian adult residing in Nashville, Tennessee. Sequenced by immunoSEQ multiplex PCR; TCRdb stores in-frame clones only, minus some. Of about 530,000 clones in the sample, 90% to 96% are singletons; the top ten hold 0.055% to 0.075%. In regard to this clone: Its target is unknown.

The clonotype originates from a woman younger than 45 in good health. V and J are TRBV5-1 and TRBJ2-7; a weak D match, TRBD1 (5 bases). The specimen was naive CD4+ T cells sorted from blood. Indicated subset: CD45RA+ positively selected. CDR3 residues: CASSLGADNNYEQYF. The DNA of the CDR3 is TGCGCCAGCAGCTTGGGTGCGGACAACAACTACGAGCAGTACTTC.